Listed here is a single T cell receptor (beta chain). What it binds is unknown. Germline loops: CDR1 PRHDT, CDR2 FYEKMQ (reference sequence). Trimming at V came to 3 bases and at J to 0 bases, leaving 1 base not matched to a gene. The CDR3 sequence is 15 residues long. The entry originates in a study of cytomegalovirus exposure and HLA in healthy donors. Regarding the study as a whole: A likely sequencing artifact accounted for one observed cluster of highly shared sequence variants. Apparent HLA restriction characterized most CMV-associated TCR beta chains in a later analysis.

PCR involved 60 Vbeta and 13 Jbeta primers. Measured with immunoSEQ multiplex PCR; TCRdb has only the in-frame clones, and not every one. The table lists about 160,000 clones, about 80% of them singletons. This sequence originates from a man in his late teens or twenties in good health and CMV-seropositive. This rearrangement joins TRBV13 to TRBJ2-3, with TRBD2 matching over 9 bases. The material sequenced was PBMCs. The CDR3 DNA follows: TGTGCCAGCAGCTTCCTAGCGGGGAGCACAGATACGCAGTATTTT. Translating it yields CASSFLAGSTDTQYF.